This T cell receptor (beta chain) was recovered during a study of T cell repertoires in cytomegalovirus infection. Overall study: Both a matching HLA type and CMV infection were indicated by public TCR beta signatures.

Study-wide findings and caveats: Cumulated frequencies of public TCR beta families served to identify carriers of CMV plus the relevant HLA. The ex vivo response was dominated by HLA-C-restricted CMV-specific TCR beta clonotypes.

As to this clonotype: Its antigen is undetermined.

A single record per CDR3 protein comes from TCRdb applying MiXCR to the reads. Among some 600,000 distinct CDR3 sequences listed, approximately 24% were seen once. Germline V gene data show CDR1 as ENHRY and CDR2 as SYGVKD. V shed 2 bases and J shed 1 base, with 11 bases lying between them. This CDR3 has 15 residues. This TCR was recovered from a human donor in good health (CMV status not recorded). Some clones in this sample may be carry-over from other donors' samples. What was sequenced was CD8+ T cells from PBMCs. The rearrangement uses TRBV10-3 and TRBJ1-1; no reliable D call. The CDR3 DNA reads as TGTGCCATCAGTGAGAAGGCGGGGAAGAACACTGAAGCTTTCTTT. As protein: CAISEKAGKNTEAFF.